The clone carrying this T cell receptor (beta chain) has a count of ten or more. Its antigen is unidentified. The sample is drawn from a study of T cells in Graves' hyperthyroidism and ophthalmopathy. General study findings and limits: For ophthalmopathy, model prediction preceded onset by a median around six months.

Trimming left V 3 bases short and J 1 base short, with 7 bases between. The CDR3 has 13 amino acids. Amplification of TCR beta CDR3 regions was performed using RNA transcripts as template. Initially, a first-round RT-PCR of the TCR CDR3 employed the HTBI primer set. MiXCR, applied by TCRdb to the multiplex PCR reads, yields one record per CDR3 protein. The sample records some 92,000 distinct CDR3 sequences, 35% to 45% being singletons. The hyperthyroidism patients had all been newly diagnosed, and their disease duration was under 2 months. Their ages ranged from 18 to 65 years. Investigators excluded patients with uncontrolled infection, other autoimmune disease, pregnancy or lactation. Diagnosis relied on clinical symptoms, serum thyroxine and TRAb, thyroid ultrasound and orbital computed tomography.

The source of this sequence is a woman under 40 with Graves' hyperthyroidism. Sequences were obtained from peripheral blood or thyroid tissue (not recorded which). The chain joins TRBV12-3 or TRBV12-4 to TRBJ2-7; D is undetermined. CDR3 sequence reads: CASSLQVSYEQYF. The CDR3 DNA reads as TGTGCCAGCAGTTTGCAGGTTTCCTACGAGCAGTACTTC.